Presented here are 8 T cell receptor beta chains from one specimen sequenced in a study of CD8+CD57+ T cells in acquired aplastic anemia. CDR3 and TCR beta VDJ profiling relied on a genomic DNA template. TCRdb used MiXCR to reprocess the reads, holding one entry per CDR3 protein. The sample lists approximately 300,000 distinct CDR3 sequences; roughly 59% were seen once. CD8+CD57+ cell expansion, shown by flow cytometry, had occurred in the patients selected for sequencing. The sequenced sample consisted of sorted CD4+, CD8+, or CD8+CD57+ T cells (not recorded which) from PBMCs. The receptors stem from a human donor with aplastic anemia.

Only a few counts were recorded for this clonotype. V is TRBV7-9 and J is TRBJ1-4; D gene uncertain. The V end was cut by 4 bases, the J end by 12 bases, with 9 bases between. The CDR3 totals 11 residues. The germline CDR1 and CDR2 sequences are SEHNR and FQNEAQ (reference sequence). CDR3 nucleotides: TGTGCCAGCAGCTCCGCCCTTGAACTGTTTTTT. This gives the protein CASSSALELFF. The complete variable domain, with remaining parts taken from reference TRBV7-9 and TRBJ1-4, reads DTGVSQNPRHKITKRGQNVTFRCDPISEHNRLYWYRQTLGQGPEFLTYFQNEAQLEKSRLLSDRFSAERPKGSFSTLEIQRTEQGDSAMYLCASSSALELFFGSGTQLSVL.

This clonotype was observed many times. The chain recombines TRBV4-1 with TRBJ1-2; the match to TRBD1 covers 8 bases. Unmatched junction bases numbered 23, after V lost 1 base and J lost 13 bases. CDR1 is MGHRA, CDR2 YSYEKL, per germline. The CDR3 length is 18 residues. DNA of the CDR3: TGCGCCAGCAGCCAAGGTTGGTTCGAGACAGGGGATCAGATTGGGATCACCTTC. Translation gives CASSQGWFETGDQIGITF.

This chain uses TRBV7-2 with TRBJ2-7; 14 nucleotides match TRBD2. Germline V lookup: CDR1 SGHTA, CDR2 FQGNSA. The junction had 2 bases not matched to a gene; V was cut back by 5 bases and J by 2 bases. The CDR3 is 15 residues long. For the CDR3, the DNA is TGTGCCAGCAGCCGACTAGCGGGGGGGACCTACGAGCAGTACGTC. Protein: CASSRLAGGTYEQYV.

This clonotype was seen once. The gene calls are TRBV2 and TRBJ1-2, with a possible D match to TRBD1 (5 bases). The V end was cut by 6 bases, the J end by 5 bases, with 13 bases between. CDR3 length: 13 residues. Germline lookup yields CDR1 SNHLY and CDR2 FYNNEI. CDR3 sequence (DNA): TGTGCCAGCAGAGGGGTCCTTCGGTATGGCTACACCTTC. Its translation is CASRGVLRYGYTF.

The J gene is TRBJ2-7, the V gene TRBV20-1, with 11 nucleotides matching TRBD1. CDR3 length: 15 residues. Germline-derived CDR1 and CDR2 are DFQATT and SNEGSKA (reference sequence). Trimming removed 5 bases from V and 4 bases from J; junction bases left unmatched: 10. The DNA of the CDR3 is TGCAGTGCTTTGGCCCCGGACAGGGGGCAATACGAGCAGTACTTC. Amino acids: CSALAPDRGQYEQYF.

The rearrangement uses TRBV6-1 and TRBJ2-3; TRBD1 aligns across 9 bases. Germline CDR1 and CDR2: MNHNS and SASEGT. There are 16 residues in the CDR3. V was pared by 6 bases and J by 4 bases, with 11 bases of the junction left unmatched. The CDR3 protein is CASRDRGQGLADTQYF. DNA of the CDR3: TGTGCCAGCAGGGATCGAGGACAGGGGTTAGCAGATACGCAGTATTTT.

Details on this clonotype: An end of the junction differs from the germline gene, which may be a read error. This chain links TRBV20-1 with TRBJ2-2; TRBD2 is a possible D gene (5 bases). The CDR3 spans 13 residues. From germline, CDR1 is DFQATT and CDR2 SNEGSKA (reference sequence). DNA of the CDR3: TGCAGTGCTATAGTGGGAGTCACCGGGGAGCTGCTTTTT. It specifies CSAIVGVTGELLF.

This clonotype was seen repeatedly, ten times or more. The chain recombines TRBV3-1 with TRBJ1-6, with D uncertain. The CDR3 sequence is 15 residues long. In germline, CDR1 is LGHDT, CDR2 YNNKEL (reference sequence). The germline V and J ends were trimmed by 0 bases and 10 bases, with 13 bases remaining between them. The CDR3 sequence is CASSQDEGRWSPLHF. The CDR3 DNA reads TGTGCCAGCAGCCAAGACGAAGGAAGGTGGTCACCCCTCCACTTT.